Detailed here is one T cell receptor beta chain. This sample is drawn from a study of blood T cell repertoires in COVID-19. Study at large: Whether acute or convalescent, the COVID-19 samples came from the United States, Italy and Spain. The analysed material was cDNA or gDNA that came from T cells, B-cell-depleted T cells, or PBMCs.

The germline V gene encodes CDR1 SGHRS and CDR2 YFSETQ. Trimming stripped 4 bases from V and 0 bases from J, with 5 bases between. This CDR3 is built from 14 residues. Method: immunoSEQ multiplex PCR; TCRdb's copy keeps in-frame clones and lacks some. In the table there are 250,000 to 300,000 clones, around nine tenths of which are singletons. The sample comprised peripheral blood. This TCR was recovered from a woman aged 25 to 45 with COVID-19, enrolled during active disease. The rearrangement uses TRBV5-1 and TRBJ2-6; no clear D gene. The CDR3 region has the DNA TGCGCCAGCAGCACCGGCTCTGGGGCCAACGTCCTGACTTTC. Translation gives CASSTGSGANVLTF. The full variable domain, with the rest looked up from reference TRBV5-1 and TRBJ2-6, is KAGVTQTPRYLIKTRGQQVTLSCSPISGHRSVSWYQQTPGQGLQFLFEYFSETQRNKGNFPGRFSGRQFSNSRSEMNVSTLELGDSALYLCASSTGSGANVLTFGAGSRLTVL.